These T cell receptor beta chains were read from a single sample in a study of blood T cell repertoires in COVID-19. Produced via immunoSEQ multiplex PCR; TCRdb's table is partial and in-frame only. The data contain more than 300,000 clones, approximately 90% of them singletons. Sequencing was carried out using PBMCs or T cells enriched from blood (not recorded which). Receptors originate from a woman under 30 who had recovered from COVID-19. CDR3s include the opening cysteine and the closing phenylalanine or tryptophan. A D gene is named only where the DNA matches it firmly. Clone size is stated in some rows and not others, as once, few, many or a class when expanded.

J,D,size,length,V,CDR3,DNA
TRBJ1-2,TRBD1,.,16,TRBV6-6,CASRYTPGQVNYGYTF,TGTGCCAGCAGGTACACCCCGGGACAGGTGAACTATGGCTACACCTTC
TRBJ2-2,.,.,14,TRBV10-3,CAISSSRGTGELFF,TGTGCCATCAGTTCTTCGCGGGGAACCGGGGAGCTGTTTTTT
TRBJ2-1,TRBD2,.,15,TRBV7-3,CASSLLAGYYNEQFF,TGTGCCAGCAGCTTACTAGCGGGGTATTACAATGAGCAGTTCTTC
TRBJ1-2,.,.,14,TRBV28,CASSLGSRVGGYTF,TGTGCCAGCAGTCTTGGTTCCAGGGTCGGCGGCTACACCTTC
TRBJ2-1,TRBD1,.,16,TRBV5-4,CASSLGGQGYYNEQFF,TGTGCCAGCAGCTTGGGGGGACAGGGCTACTACAATGAGCAGTTCTTC
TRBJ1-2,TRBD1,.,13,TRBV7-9,CASSPSGGHGYTF,TGTGCCAGCAGCCCCTCAGGGGGCCATGGCTACACCTTC
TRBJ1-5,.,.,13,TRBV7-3,CASSPTPGQPQHF,TGTGCCAGCAGCCCGACCCCGGGGCAGCCCCAGCATTTT
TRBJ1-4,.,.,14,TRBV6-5,CASSYSNFPEKLFF,TGTGCCAGCAGTTACTCGAACTTTCCCGAAAAACTGTTTTTT
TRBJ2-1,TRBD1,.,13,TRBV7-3,CASGRTGLNEQFF,TGTGCCAGCGGCCGGACAGGGTTGAATGAGCAGTTCTTC
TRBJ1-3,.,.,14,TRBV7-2,CASSSGTIGNTIYF,TGTGCCAGCAGCTCCGGGACAATCGGAAACACCATATATTTT
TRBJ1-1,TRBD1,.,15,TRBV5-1,CASSMRTGANTEAFF,TGCGCCAGCAGCATGAGGACAGGGGCAAACACTGAAGCTTTCTTT
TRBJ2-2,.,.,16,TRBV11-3,CASSGQNKVNTGELFF,TGTGCCAGCAGTGGGCAGAATAAGGTGAACACCGGGGAGCTGTTTTTT
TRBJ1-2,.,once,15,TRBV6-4,CASSDSGTTKYGYTF,TGTGCCAGCAGTGACTCTGGGACAACTAAATATGGCTACACCTTC
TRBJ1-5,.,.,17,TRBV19,CASSISGLGVRDQPQHF,TGTGCCAGTAGTATTTCAGGACTGGGCGTTCGCGATCAGCCCCAGCATTTT
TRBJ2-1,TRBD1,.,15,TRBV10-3,CAISQGQGAPNEQFF,TGTGCCATCAGCCAAGGACAGGGGGCGCCCAATGAGCAGTTCTTC